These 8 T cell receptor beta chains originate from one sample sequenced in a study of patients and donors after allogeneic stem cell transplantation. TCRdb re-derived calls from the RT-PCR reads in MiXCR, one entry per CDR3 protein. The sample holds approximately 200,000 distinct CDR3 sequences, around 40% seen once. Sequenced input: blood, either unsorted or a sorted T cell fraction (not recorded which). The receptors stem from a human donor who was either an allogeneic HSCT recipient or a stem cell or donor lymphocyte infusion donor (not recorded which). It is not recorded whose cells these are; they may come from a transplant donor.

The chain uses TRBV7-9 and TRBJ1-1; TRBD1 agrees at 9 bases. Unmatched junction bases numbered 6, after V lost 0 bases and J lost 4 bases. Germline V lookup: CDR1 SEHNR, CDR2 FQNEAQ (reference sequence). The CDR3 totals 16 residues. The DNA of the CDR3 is TGTGCCAGCAGCTTAGCTTTGCGGGGACAGGGCACTGAAGCTTTCTTT. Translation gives CASSLALRGQGTEAFF.

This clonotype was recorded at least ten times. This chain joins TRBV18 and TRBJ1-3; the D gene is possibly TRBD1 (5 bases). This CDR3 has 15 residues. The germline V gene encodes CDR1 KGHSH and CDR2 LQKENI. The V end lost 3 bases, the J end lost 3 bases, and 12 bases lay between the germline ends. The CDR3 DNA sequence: TGTGCCAGCTCACCGGGGCCGCGAGGTGGAAACACCATATATTTT. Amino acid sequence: CASSPGPRGGNTIYF. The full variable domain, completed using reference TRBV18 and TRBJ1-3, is NAGVMQNPRHLVRRRGQEARLRCSPMKGHSHVYWYRQLPEEGLKFMVYLQKENIIDESGMPKERFSAEFPKEGPSILRIQQVVRGDSAAYFCASSPGPRGGNTIYFGEGSWLTVV.

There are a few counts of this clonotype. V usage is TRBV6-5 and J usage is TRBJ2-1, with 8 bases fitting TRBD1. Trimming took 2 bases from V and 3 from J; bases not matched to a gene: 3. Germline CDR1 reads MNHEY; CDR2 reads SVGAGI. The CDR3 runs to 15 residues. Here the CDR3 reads CASSYSGQGYNEQFF. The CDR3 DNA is TGTGCCAGCAGTTACAGTGGACAGGGCTACAATGAGCAGTTCTTC.

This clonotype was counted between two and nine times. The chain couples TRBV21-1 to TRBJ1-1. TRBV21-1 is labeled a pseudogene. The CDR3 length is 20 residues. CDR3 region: CASSKDTGLGGQAMNTEAFF. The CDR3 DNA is TGTGCCAGCAGCAAAGATACGGGGCTGGGAGGGCAGGCCATGAACACTGAAGCTTTCTTT.

The CDR3 DNA reads TGTGCCAGCAGTACATCAGGAGCACAGGGGGATGGTCAGCCCCAGCATTTT. It is translated as CASSTSGAQGDGQPQHF. This sequence joins TRBV28 and TRBJ1-5; 8 bases align to TRBD1. Per the germline V gene, CDR1 is MDHEN and CDR2 is SYDVKM. Trimming at V came to 5 bases and at J to 6 bases, leaving 15 bases not matched to a gene. The CDR3 spans 17 residues.

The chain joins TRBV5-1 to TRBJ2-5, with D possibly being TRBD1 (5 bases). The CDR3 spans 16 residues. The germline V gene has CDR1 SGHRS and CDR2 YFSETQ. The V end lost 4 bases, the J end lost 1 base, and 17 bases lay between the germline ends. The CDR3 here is CASSPPGRVIQETQYF. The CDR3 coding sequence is TGCGCCAGCAGCCCGCCGGGCAGGGTTATCCAAGAGACCCAGTACTTC. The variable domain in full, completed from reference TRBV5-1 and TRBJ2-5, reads KAGVTQTPRYLIKTRGQQVTLSCSPISGHRSVSWYQQTPGQGLQFLFEYFSETQRNKGNFPGRFSGRQFSNSRSEMNVSTLELGDSALYLCASSPPGRVIQETQYFGPGTRLLVL.

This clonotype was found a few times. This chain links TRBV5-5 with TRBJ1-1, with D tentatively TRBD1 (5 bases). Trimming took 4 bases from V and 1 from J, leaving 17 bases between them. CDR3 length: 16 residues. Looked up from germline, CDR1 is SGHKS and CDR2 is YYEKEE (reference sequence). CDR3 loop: CASSTTDSGANTEAFF. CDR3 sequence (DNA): TGTGCCAGCAGCACCACCGACAGTGGGGCGAACACTGAAGCTTTCTTT.

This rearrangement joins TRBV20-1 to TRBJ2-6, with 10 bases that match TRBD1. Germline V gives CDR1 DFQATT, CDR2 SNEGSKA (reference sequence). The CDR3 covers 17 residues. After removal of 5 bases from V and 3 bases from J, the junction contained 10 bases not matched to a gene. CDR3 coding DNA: TGCAGTGCTTCCCCGACAGGGGGCGTGTTTGGGGCCAACGTCCTGACTTTC. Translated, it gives CSASPTGGVFGANVLTF.